This is a list of T cell receptor beta chains from one sample in a study of human T cells and chemical hapten exposure. TCRdb re-called the reads with MiXCR, one entry per CDR3 protein. Found here are about 120,000 distinct CDR3 sequences, 8% to 9.5% of them singletons; the top ten hold 1.1% to 1.5%. Sequencing was done on a sample of whole blood. Receptors originate from a human donor in good health. Some clones in this sample may be carry-over from other donors' samples. Each CDR3 is given with its conserved first and last residue. Fields, in order: V gene, D gene, clone size, J gene, CDR3 DNA, CDR3 protein. D genes are given only for firm matches. The size field is filled for only some rows; it gives once, few, many or a size class.

>TRBV9|-|many|TRBJ1-1
TGTGCCAGCGGGGGGGGCATGAACACTGAAGCTTTCTTT
CASGGGMNTEAFF
>TRBV4-2|TRBD1|few|TRBJ1-1
TGTGCCAGCAGCCACTCCGGACAGGGCACTGAAGCTTTCTTT
CASSHSGQGTEAFF
>TRBV27|-|many|TRBJ1-1
TGTGCCAGCAGTTTGTCCCTAATGAACACTGAAGCTTTCTTT
CASSLSLMNTEAFF
>TRBV29-1|TRBD1|-|TRBJ2-7
TGCAGCGTTTGGACAGGGGGCCTTGGCGAGCAGTACTTC
CSVWTGGLGEQYF
>TRBV28|TRBD1|-|TRBJ1-1
TGTGCCAGCAGAAAGGGGGCAAGGGAGAACACTGAAGCTTTCTTT
CASRKGARENTEAFF
>TRBV12-3/TRBV12-4|-|many|TRBJ1-4
TGTGCCAGCAGTTTAGAAAGGCAGAAACTGTTTTTT
CASSLERQKLFF
>TRBV7-9|-|many|TRBJ2-7
TGTGCCAGCAGCTCAAAAGAAGGGGGTAACTCCTACGAGCAGTACTTC
CASSSKEGGNSYEQYF
>TRBV12-3/TRBV12-4|-|many|TRBJ2-5
TGTGCCAGCAGTTTGTCAGGGCCCCCAGAGACCCAGTACTTC
CASSLSGPPETQYF
>TRBV20-1|-|-|TRBJ1-2
TGCAGTGCTAGAGGTAAAGGGGATGGCTACACCTTC
CSARGKGDGYTF
>TRBV20-1|-|few|TRBJ2-3
TGCAGTGCCCTGCTCAGCACAGGGTCTACGCAGTATTTT
CSALLSTGSTQYF
>TRBV27|TRBD1|-|TRBJ2-6
TGTGCCAGCAGTTTACGGGCGACAGGGCAAGGGGCCAACGTCCTGACTTTC
CASSLRATGQGANVLTF
>TRBV20-1|TRBD2|few|TRBJ2-7
TGCAGTGCTAGAGAGGGCGGCGGGAGGGCCTACGAGCAGTACTTC
CSAREGGGRAYEQYF
>TRBV3-1|TRBD1|few|TRBJ2-7
TGTGCCAGCAGCCAAGGGACAGGGTCCTACGAGCAGTACTTC
CASSQGTGSYEQYF
>TRBV4-3|-|-|TRBJ2-2
TGCGCCAGCAGCCAAGAAGCCGGGGGCACCGGGGAGCTGTTTTTT
CASSQEAGGTGELFF
>TRBV7-9|-|many|TRBJ1-4
TGTGCCAGCAGCCCTAAGCGGGGGGAAAGTGATGAAAAACTGTTTTTT
CASSPKRGESDEKLFF
>TRBV20-1|-|many|TRBJ2-3
TGCAGTGCTAGTGACAGCCTTAGCACAGATACGCAGTATTTT
CSASDSLSTDTQYF
>TRBV12-3/TRBV12-4|TRBD2|-|TRBJ2-2
TGTGCCAGCAGTTTAGCGATGCGGGAGGATACCGGGGAGCTGTTTTTT
CASSLAMREDTGELFF
>TRBV5-1|TRBD2|-|TRBJ2-7
TGCGCCAGCAGCCCCGATCTAAGGGCGGGAGCGTATGAGCAGTACTTC
CASSPDLRAGAYEQYF
>TRBV20-1|-|few|TRBJ2-7
TGCAGTGTCCGCGAAGCGGTACCCCTCTACGAGCAGTACTTC
CSVREAVPLYEQYF
>TRBV6-1|TRBD2|-|TRBJ2-5
TGTGCCAGTGGGACTAGCGGGGGGTCCCAAGAGACCCAGTACTTC
CASGTSGGSQETQYF
>TRBV20-1|-|few|TRBJ2-3
TGCAGTGCTAGAGATCTGGGGGCGATGTTGGCGGGGGCCACAGATACGCAGTATTTT
CSARDLGAMLAGATDTQYF
>TRBV20-1|-|-|TRBJ2-7
TGCAGTGCTAGAGATGGAAGCAGTTCCGCCTACGAGCAGTACTTC
CSARDGSSSAYEQYF
>TRBV5-6|-|few|TRBJ1-5
TGTGCCAGCAGCTACGGACCATCCGAGCCCCAGCATTTT
CASSYGPSEPQHF
>TRBV20-1|-|-|TRBJ1-4
TGCAGTGCACCCAAACCAGGAGGGGTGCCTAATGAAAAACTGTTTTTT
CSAPKPGGVPNEKLFF
>TRBV6-5|TRBD2|few|TRBJ2-5
TGTGCCAGCAGTTACTCCGGGACTAGCGGCCAAGAGACCCAGTACTTC
CASSYSGTSGQETQYF
>TRBV7-3|-|few|TRBJ2-2
TGTGCCAGCAGCCCGGTCCTGGCCGGGGAGCTGTTTTTT
CASSPVLAGELFF
>TRBV6-1|TRBD2|-|TRBJ2-5
TGTGCCAGCAGTGGGGGACTAGCGGGGGCTTTGAAGGGGACCCAGTACTTC
CASSGGLAGALKGTQYF